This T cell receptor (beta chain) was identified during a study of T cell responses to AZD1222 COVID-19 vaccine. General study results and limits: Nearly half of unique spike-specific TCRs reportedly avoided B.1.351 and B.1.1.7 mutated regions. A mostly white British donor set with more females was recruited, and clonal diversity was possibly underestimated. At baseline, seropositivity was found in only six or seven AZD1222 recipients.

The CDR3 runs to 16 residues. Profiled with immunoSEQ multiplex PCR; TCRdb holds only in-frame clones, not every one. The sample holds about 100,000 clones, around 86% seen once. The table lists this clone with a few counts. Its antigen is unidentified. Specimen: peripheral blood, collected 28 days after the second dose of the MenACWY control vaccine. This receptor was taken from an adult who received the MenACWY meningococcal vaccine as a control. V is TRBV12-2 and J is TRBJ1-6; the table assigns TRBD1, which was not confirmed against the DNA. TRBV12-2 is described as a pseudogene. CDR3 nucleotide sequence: TGTGCAAGTCGCCTTAGGCGGACAAGAACAAGGTCACCCCTCCACTTT. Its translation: CASRLRRTRTRSPLHF.